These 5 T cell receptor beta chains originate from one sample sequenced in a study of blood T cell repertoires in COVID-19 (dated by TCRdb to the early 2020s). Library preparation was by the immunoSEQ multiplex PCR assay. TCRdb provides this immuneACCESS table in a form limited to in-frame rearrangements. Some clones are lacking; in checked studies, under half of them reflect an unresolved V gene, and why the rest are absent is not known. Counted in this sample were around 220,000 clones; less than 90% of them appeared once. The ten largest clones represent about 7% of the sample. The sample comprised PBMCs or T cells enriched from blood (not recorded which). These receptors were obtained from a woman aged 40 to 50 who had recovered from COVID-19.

CDR3 DNA: TGTGCCACATCAAGGGGGACACCGAACACTGAAGCTTTCTTT. Residues: CATSRGTPNTEAFF. This rearrangement joins TRBV11-2 to TRBJ1-1; TRBD1 might be the D (6 bases). The CDR3 is made up of 14 amino acids. Trimming left V 10 bases short and J 1 base short, with 16 bases between. The V gene's germline CDR1 is SGHAT and CDR2 FQNNGV.

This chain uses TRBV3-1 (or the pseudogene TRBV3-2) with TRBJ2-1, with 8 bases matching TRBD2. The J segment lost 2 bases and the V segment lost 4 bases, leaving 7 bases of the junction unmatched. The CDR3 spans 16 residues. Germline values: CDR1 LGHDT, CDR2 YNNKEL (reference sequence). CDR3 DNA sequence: TGTGCCAGCAGCCGCTTCCGACTAGCGACCTACAATGAGCAGTTCTTC. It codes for CASSRFRLATYNEQFF.

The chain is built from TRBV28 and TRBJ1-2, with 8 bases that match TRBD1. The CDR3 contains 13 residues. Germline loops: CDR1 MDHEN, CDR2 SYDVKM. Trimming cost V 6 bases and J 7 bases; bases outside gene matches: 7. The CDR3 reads CASRDRAIGGYTF. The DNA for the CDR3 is TGTGCCAGCAGGGACAGGGCTATCGGTGGCTACACCTTC.

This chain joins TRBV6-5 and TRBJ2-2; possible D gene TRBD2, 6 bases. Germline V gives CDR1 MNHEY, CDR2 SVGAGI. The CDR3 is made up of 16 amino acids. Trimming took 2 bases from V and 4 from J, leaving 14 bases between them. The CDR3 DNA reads TGTGCCAGCAGTTACCGCGGGGCGCGAGGCACCGGGGAGCTGTTTTTT. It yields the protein CASSYRGARGTGELFF.

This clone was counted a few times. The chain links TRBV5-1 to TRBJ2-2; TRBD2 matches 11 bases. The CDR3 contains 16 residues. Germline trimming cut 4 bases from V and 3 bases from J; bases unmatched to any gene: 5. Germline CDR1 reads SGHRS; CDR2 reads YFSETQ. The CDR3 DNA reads TGCGCCAGCAGCCAACCTAGCGGGAGGTACACCGGGGAGCTGTTTTTT. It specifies CASSQPSGRYTGELFF.